This entry lists 30 T cell receptor beta chains sequenced from one sample in a study of T cell responses to AZD1222 COVID-19 vaccine. Assay: immunoSEQ multiplex PCR; the TCRdb copy retains only in-frame clones and omits some. The sample has 100,000 to 150,000 clones; about nine tenths are singletons. Sequencing was performed on peripheral blood, taken on day 0 of AZD1222 vaccination. These receptors were collected from an adult in good health.

V is TRBV5-1 and J is TRBJ1-5; 10 bases map to TRBD1. This CDR3 spans 14 amino acids. From germline, CDR1 is SGHRS and CDR2 YFSETQ. With V trimmed by 2 bases and J by 7 bases, 3 bases remained unmatched. CDR3: CASSLGQGEQPQHF. The CDR3 bases are TGCGCCAGCAGCTTAGGACAGGGGGAACAGCCCCAGCATTTT.

This clone has more than one count but fewer than ten. The chain links TRBV3-1 (or the pseudogene TRBV3-2) to TRBJ2-7; TRBD1 matches 9 bases. The CDR3 totals 15 residues. From germline, CDR1 is LGHDT and CDR2 YNNKEL (reference sequence). V lost 3 bases and J lost 3; bases outside the gene matches: 6. CDR3 DNA: TGTGCCAGCAGCCAGACAGGGGGTCCTCGCTACGAGCAGTACTTC. It specifies CASSQTGGPRYEQYF.

This clone was recorded a few times. The chain joins TRBV5-8 to TRBJ1-3; D gene uncertain. V was shortened by 0 bases and J by 0 bases, with 10 bases between the two germline ends. Germline assignment: CDR1 SGHTS and CDR2 YDEGEE. CDR3 length: 16 residues. CDR3 DNA: TGTGCCAGCAGCTTGGGCAGTTACTACTCTGGAAACACCATATATTTT. This translates into CASSLGSYYSGNTIYF.

The chain links TRBV30 to TRBJ1-2, with 8 bases fitting TRBD1. The CDR3 extends over 13 amino acids. V was pared by 5 bases and J by 6 bases, with 8 bases of the junction left unmatched. From germline, CDR1 is GTSNPN and CDR2 SVGIG (reference sequence). This CDR3 reads CAWGRDRPHGYTF. The CDR3 nucleotides read TGTGCCTGGGGCCGGGACAGGCCTCATGGCTACACCTTC.

This chain uses TRBV7-9 with TRBJ1-5; D is perhaps TRBD1 (6 bases). V dropped 5 bases and J dropped 0 bases, with 11 bases sitting between them. The CDR3 runs to 15 residues. Germline CDR1 is SEHNR and CDR2 is FQNEAQ (reference sequence). The CDR3 DNA follows: TGTGCCAGCAGCCTACAGGGTGATAGCAATCAGCCCCAGCATTTT. It translates to CASSLQGDSNQPQHF.

The chain has TRBV10-3 and TRBJ1-5, with D hard to call. From germline, CDR1 is ENHRY and CDR2 SYGVKD. CDR3 size: 15 residues. V was pared by 5 bases and J by 0 bases, with 11 bases between. In DNA form, the CDR3 reads TGTGCCATCAGTCCGGGCGCCTATAGCAATCAGCCCCAGCATTTT. Protein sequence: CAISPGAYSNQPQHF.

The chain combines TRBV28 with TRBJ2-1; 9 bases line up with TRBD2. CDR1 is MDHEN, CDR2 SYDVKM, per germline. The CDR3 contains 14 residues. Trimming at V came to 10 bases and at J to 7 bases, leaving 11 bases not matched to a gene. The CDR3: CAIGAGGRRNEQFF. CDR3 nucleotides: TGTGCCATCGGAGCGGGGGGCCGTAGAAATGAGCAGTTCTTC. The full variable domain, with the rest looked up from reference TRBV28 and TRBJ2-1, is DVKVTQSSRYLVKRTGEKVFLECVQDMDHENMFWYRQDPGLGLRLIYFSYDVKMKEKGDIPEGYSVSREKKERFSLILESASTNQTSMYLCAIGAGGRRNEQFFGPGTRLTVL.

V usage is TRBV7-9 and J usage is TRBJ1-1; weak D call: TRBD1 (6 bases). CDR1 and CDR2 from the germline V gene are SEHNR and FQNEAQ (reference sequence). V was cut by 5 bases and J by 6 bases, with 19 bases left in between. This CDR3 has 15 residues. The CDR3 spells CASSPSTGPVAEAFF. DNA of the CDR3: TGTGCCAGCAGCCCGTCGACAGGCCCAGTGGCTGAAGCTTTCTTT. The variable domain in full, completed from reference TRBV7-9 and TRBJ1-1, reads DTGVSQNPRHKITKRGQNVTFRCDPISEHNRLYWYRQTLGQGPEFLTYFQNEAQLEKSRLLSDRFSAERPKGSFSTLEIQRTEQGDSAMYLCASSPSTGPVAEAFFGQGTRLTVV.

The CDR3 loop is CASSQQNTEAFF. As DNA, the CDR3 is TGTGCCAGCAGTCAGCAGAACACTGAAGCTTTCTTT. This rearrangement joins TRBV6-5 to TRBJ1-1, with D unresolved. The CDR3 has 12 residues. Germline V gives CDR1 MNHEY, CDR2 SVGAGI. V lost 5 bases to trimming and J lost 1 base, with 5 bases between them.

The V and J genes are TRBV5-6 and TRBJ2-7; 7 bases are shared with TRBD1. Trimming at V came to 4 bases and at J to 6 bases, leaving 10 bases not matched to a gene. The CDR3 consists of 14 residues. Germline CDR1 is SGHDT and CDR2 is YYEEEE. CDR3 DNA: TGTGCCAGCAGCATACCCGGGACAGTCTCCGAGCAGTACTTC. This gives the protein CASSIPGTVSEQYF.

The CDR3 protein is CASSLSGGAANYGYTF. CDR3 bases: TGTGCCAGCAGCCTCTCGGGAGGCGCAGCTAACTATGGCTACACCTTC. This chain joins TRBV7-2 and TRBJ1-2; D is ambiguous. The ends were cut back, 5 bases at V and 0 bases at J, with 16 bases in the middle. This CDR3 region has 16 residues. CDR1 SGHTA and CDR2 FQGNSA come from the germline V gene.

The V gene is TRBV7-9, the J gene TRBJ2-7; D is unresolved. This CDR3 region has 14 residues. The V gene's germline CDR1 is SEHNR and CDR2 FQNEAQ (reference sequence). Trimming shortened V by 6 bases and J by 2 bases, and 14 bases separated the two germline ends. CDR3: CASRGSGNAYEQYF. The DNA of the CDR3 is TGTGCCAGCAGAGGGTCGGGCAATGCCTACGAGCAGTACTTC.

This chain links TRBV28 with TRBJ2-7; D possibly corresponds to TRBD1 (6 bases). Germline assignment: CDR1 MDHEN and CDR2 SYDVKM. V was trimmed by 8 bases and J by 0 bases, leaving 14 bases between them. This CDR3 spans 14 amino acids. CDR3 in amino acids: CASQTGLSSYEQYF. In DNA, the CDR3 is TGTGCCAGCCAAACAGGGCTGAGCTCCTACGAGCAGTACTTC.

CDR3 in DNA: TGCGCCAGCAGCTTAAGACAGGGGGGAGATACGCAGTATTTT. It yields the protein CASSLRQGGDTQYF. The chain is built from TRBV5-1 and TRBJ2-3; 9 nucleotides agree with TRBD1. The CDR3 runs to 14 residues. CDR1 and CDR2 (germline): SGHRS, YFSETQ. The V gene end was trimmed by 2 bases and the J gene end by 5 bases; junction bases not matched to a gene: 3.

V gene TRBV29-1 combines with J gene TRBJ1-5, with a tentative D call TRBD1 (6 bases). The germline V and J ends were trimmed by 7 bases and 4 bases, with 17 bases remaining between them. The germline CDR1 and CDR2 sequences are SQVTM and ANQGSEA. The CDR3 spans 14 residues. The CDR3 loop reads CSAMWGPGNQPQHF. CDR3 sequence (DNA): TGCAGCGCCATGTGGGGGCCCGGGAATCAGCCCCAGCATTTT. The whole variable domain, filled in from reference TRBV29-1 and TRBJ1-5, reads SAVISQKPSRDICQRGTSLTIQCQVDSQVTMMFWYRQQPGQSLTLIATANQGSEATYESGFVIDKFPISRPNLTFSTLTVSNMSPEDSSIYLCSAMWGPGNQPQHFGDGTRLSIL.

This chain connects TRBV9 to TRBJ2-2; 8 bases are shared with TRBD2. Germline CDR1 and CDR2: SGDLS and YYNGEE. The CDR3 covers 17 residues. V shed 3 bases, J shed 5 bases, and the junction held 12 bases outside the gene matches. CDR3 DNA: TGTGCCAGCAGCGCCCCCTCGCTAGCGGGTCTTACCGGGGAGCTGTTTTTT. Residues: CASSAPSLAGLTGELFF.

On this clone: Other DNA sequences from this sample encode an identical CDR3 as well. The CDR3 region is CAWSVRLEAFF. CDR3 nucleotide sequence: TGTGCCTGGAGTGTACGACTTGAAGCTTTCTTT. The chain links TRBV30 to TRBJ1-1; D not certain. Germline V gene lookup returns CDR1 GTSNPN and CDR2 SVGIG (reference sequence). With 0 bases removed from V and 7 bases from J, the gap between germline ends came to 6 bases. The CDR3 spans 11 residues. Together with reference TRBV30 and TRBJ1-1, the CDR3 gives the full variable domain: SQTIHQWPATLVQPVGSPLSLECTVEGTSNPNLYWYRQAAGRGLQLLFYSVGIGQISSEVPQNLSASRPQDRQFILSSKKLLLSDSGFYLCAWSVRLEAFFGQGTRLTVV.

Written as DNA, the CDR3 is TGTGCCAGTAGTATAAGCCGGACAGTCATCAATCAGCCCCAGCATTTT. The encoded protein is CASSISRTVINQPQHF. This chain uses TRBV19 with TRBJ1-5; D is perhaps TRBD1 (6 bases). V gave up 2 bases and J gave up 3 bases, with 14 bases separating them. The CDR3 contains 16 residues. From germline, CDR1 is LNHDA and CDR2 SQIVND (reference sequence).

V and J are TRBV9 and TRBJ2-7; no firm D call. Trimming took 4 bases from V and 3 from J, leaving 8 bases between them. This CDR3 comprises 12 residues. Germline assignment: CDR1 SGDLS and CDR2 YYNGEE. The CDR3, as DNA: TGTGCCAGCAGCAAAGAGGACTACGAGCAGTACTTC. This gives the protein CASSKEDYEQYF. Full variable domain (rest looked up from reference TRBV9 and TRBJ2-7): DSGVTQTPKHLITATGQRVTLRCSPRSGDLSVYWYQQSLDQGLQFLIQYYNGEERAKGNILERFSAQQFPDLHSELNLSSLELGDSALYFCASSKEDYEQYFGPGTRLTVT.

This chain joins TRBV2 and TRBJ1-2, with D perhaps matching TRBD1 (5 bases). The CDR3 has 13 amino acids. Trimming removed 7 bases at V and 6 bases at J, with 15 bases between. From germline, CDR1 is SNHLY and CDR2 FYNNEI. The CDR3 nucleotides are TGTGCCAGCACCGGGGCCTCGAGGGATGGCTACACCTTC. This encodes CASTGASRDGYTF. Full variable domain (rest looked up from reference TRBV2 and TRBJ1-2): EPEVTQTPSHQVTQMGQEVILRCVPISNHLYFYWYRQILGQKVEFLVSFYNNEISEKSEIFDDQFSVERPDGSNFTLKIRSTKLEDSAMYFCASTGASRDGYTFGSGTRLTVV.

V is TRBV4-3 and J is TRBJ1-1; D unclear. V was cut by 2 bases and J by 4 bases, with 8 bases left in between. Germline CDR1 reads LGHNA; CDR2 reads YSLEER. This CDR3 comprises 13 residues. The CDR3, as DNA: TGCGCCAGCAGCCAAATCATGGGCACTGAAGCTTTCTTT. Protein product: CASSQIMGTEAFF.

V is TRBV19 and J is TRBJ1-5; 10 bases are shared with TRBD1. The CDR3 is made up of 16 amino acids. The V and J ends lost 5 bases and 6 bases, in that order; junction bases with no gene match: 10. The germline V gene has CDR1 LNHDA and CDR2 SQIVND (reference sequence). CDR3 amino acids: CASSVRLGDRGQPQHF. The CDR3 bases are TGTGCCAGTAGTGTTCGCCTAGGGGACAGGGGTCAGCCCCAGCATTTT.

The gene calls are TRBV21-1 and TRBJ1-1; the table assigns TRBD1, which was not confirmed against the DNA. TRBV21-1 is described as a pseudogene. This CDR3 spans 13 amino acids. CDR3 region: CASSAATGGMAFF. CDR3 nucleotides: TGTGCCAGCAGCGCTGCGACAGGGGGCATGGCTTTCTTT.

The rearrangement joins TRBV11-2 to TRBJ2-7; D unclear. There are 12 residues in the CDR3. The V gene lost 4 bases and the J gene lost 4 bases, with 8 bases spanning the gap. Germline-derived CDR1 and CDR2 are SGHAT and FQNNGV. CDR3 amino acids: CASSSGLYEQYF. CDR3 DNA: TGTGCCAGCAGCTCGGGCCTTTACGAGCAGTACTTC. The whole variable domain, remainder taken from reference TRBV11-2 and TRBJ2-7, is EAGVAQSPRYKIIEKRQSVAFWCNPISGHATLYWYQQILGQGPKLLIQFQNNGVVDDSQLPKDRFSAERLKGVDSTLKIQPAKLEDSAVYLCASSSGLYEQYFGPGTRLTVT.

The chain employs TRBV27 and TRBJ1-2; 10 positions agree with TRBD1. Germline CDR1 MNHEY, CDR2 SMNVEV (reference sequence). There are 17 residues in the CDR3. Trimming took 0 bases from V and 4 from J; bases not matched to a gene: 8. CDR3 DNA sequence: TGTGCCAGCAGTTTATCCGGCGGGGGACAGGGGAGCTATGGCTACACCTTC. Its protein product is CASSLSGGGQGSYGYTF.

The chain carries TRBV19 and TRBJ2-7; TRBD1 matches at 8 bases. CDR1 and CDR2 (germline): LNHDA, SQIVND (reference sequence). The trim removed 4 bases at V and 2 bases at J, leaving 4 bases unmatched. The CDR3 sequence is 14 residues long. CDR3 region: CASSRGQGTYEQYF. CDR3 bases: TGTGCCAGTAGTAGAGGACAGGGAACCTACGAGCAGTACTTC.

This chain connects TRBV6-5 to TRBJ1-5; 7 nucleotides match TRBD1. V lost 0 bases, J lost 3 bases, and 5 bases stayed unmatched. CDR1 is MNHEY, CDR2 SVGAGI, per germline. CDR3 length: 16 amino acids. In nucleotides, the CDR3 is TGTGCCAGCAGTTACTCGGCAGGGGGACCCAATCAGCCCCAGCATTTT. It translates to CASSYSAGGPNQPQHF.

The rearrangement joins TRBV29-1 to TRBJ2-1; the D gene is possibly TRBD1 (6 bases). Germline CDR1 SQVTM, CDR2 ANQGSEA. The CDR3 consists of 14 residues. V gave up 3 bases and J gave up 1 base, with 10 bases separating them. The CDR3 DNA sequence: TGCAGCGTTGAGGGACACCCTTCCTACAATGAGCAGTTCTTC. Its protein product is CSVEGHPSYNEQFF.

This chain links TRBV27 with TRBJ1-4; D unclear. Between the trimmed V and J ends, which lost 5 bases and 3 bases, there was a span of 10 bases. Germline lookup yields CDR1 MNHEY and CDR2 SMNVEV (reference sequence). The CDR3 sequence is 14 residues long. The chain's CDR3 is CASSRIGANEKLFF. CDR3 bases: TGTGCCAGCAGTCGCATCGGGGCTAATGAAAAACTGTTTTTT.

A few counts support this clone. The chain is built from TRBV5-1 and TRBJ1-6; 8 bases map to TRBD1. Germline trimming cut 4 bases from V and 7 bases from J; bases unmatched to any gene: 4. The germline V gene has CDR1 SGHRS and CDR2 YFSETQ. The CDR3 sequence is 14 residues long. CDR3 loop: CASSPGQGNSPLHF. CDR3 nucleotides: TGCGCCAGCAGCCCCGGACAGGGAAATTCACCCCTCCACTTT.